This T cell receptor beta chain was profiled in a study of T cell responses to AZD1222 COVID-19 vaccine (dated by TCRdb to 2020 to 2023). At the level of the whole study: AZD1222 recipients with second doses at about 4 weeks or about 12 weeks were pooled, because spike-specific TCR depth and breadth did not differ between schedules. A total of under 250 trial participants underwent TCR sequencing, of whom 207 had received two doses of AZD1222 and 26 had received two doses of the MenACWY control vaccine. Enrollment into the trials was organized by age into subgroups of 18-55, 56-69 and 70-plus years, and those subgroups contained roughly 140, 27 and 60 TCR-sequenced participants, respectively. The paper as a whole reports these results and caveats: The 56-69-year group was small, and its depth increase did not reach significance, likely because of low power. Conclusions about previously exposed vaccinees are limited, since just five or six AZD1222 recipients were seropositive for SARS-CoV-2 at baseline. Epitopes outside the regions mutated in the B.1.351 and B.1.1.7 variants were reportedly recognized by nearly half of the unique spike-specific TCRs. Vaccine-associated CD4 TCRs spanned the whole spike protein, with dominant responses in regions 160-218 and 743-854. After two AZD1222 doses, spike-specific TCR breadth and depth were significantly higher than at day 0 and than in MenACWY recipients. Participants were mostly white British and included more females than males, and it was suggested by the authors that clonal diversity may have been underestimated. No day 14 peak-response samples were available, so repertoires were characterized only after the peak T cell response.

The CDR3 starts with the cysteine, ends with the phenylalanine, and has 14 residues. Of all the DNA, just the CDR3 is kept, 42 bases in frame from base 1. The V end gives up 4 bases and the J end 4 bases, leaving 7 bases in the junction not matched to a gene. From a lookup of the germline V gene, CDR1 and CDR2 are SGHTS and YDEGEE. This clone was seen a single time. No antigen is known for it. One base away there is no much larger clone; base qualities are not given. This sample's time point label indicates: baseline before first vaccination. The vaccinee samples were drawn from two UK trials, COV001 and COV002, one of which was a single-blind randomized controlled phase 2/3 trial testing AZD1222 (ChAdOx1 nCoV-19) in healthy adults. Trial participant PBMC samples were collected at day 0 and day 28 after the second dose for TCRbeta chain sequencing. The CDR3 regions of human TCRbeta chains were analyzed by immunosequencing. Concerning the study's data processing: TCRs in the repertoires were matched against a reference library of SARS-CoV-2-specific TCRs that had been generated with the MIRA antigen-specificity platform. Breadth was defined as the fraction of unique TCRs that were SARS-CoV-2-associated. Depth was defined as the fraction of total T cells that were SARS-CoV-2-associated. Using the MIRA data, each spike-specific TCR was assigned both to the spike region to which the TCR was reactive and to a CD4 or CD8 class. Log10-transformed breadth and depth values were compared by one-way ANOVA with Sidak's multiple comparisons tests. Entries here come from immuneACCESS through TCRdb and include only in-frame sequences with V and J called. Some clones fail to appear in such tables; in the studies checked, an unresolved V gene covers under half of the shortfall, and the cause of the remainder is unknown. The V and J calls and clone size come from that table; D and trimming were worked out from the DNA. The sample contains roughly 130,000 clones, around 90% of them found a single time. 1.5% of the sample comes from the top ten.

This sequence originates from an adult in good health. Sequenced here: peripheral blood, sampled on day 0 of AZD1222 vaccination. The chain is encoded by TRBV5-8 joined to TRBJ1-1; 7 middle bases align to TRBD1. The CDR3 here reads CASSPNRGITEAFF. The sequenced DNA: TGTGCCAGCAGCCCAAACAGGGGTATCACTGAAGCTTTCTTT. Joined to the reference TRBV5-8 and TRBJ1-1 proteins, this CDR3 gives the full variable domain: EAGVTQSPTHLIKTRGQQATLRCSPISGHTSVYWYQQALGLGLQFLLWYDEGEERNRGNFPPRFSGRQFPNYSSELNVNALELEDSALYLCASSPNRGITEAFFGQGTRLTVV.